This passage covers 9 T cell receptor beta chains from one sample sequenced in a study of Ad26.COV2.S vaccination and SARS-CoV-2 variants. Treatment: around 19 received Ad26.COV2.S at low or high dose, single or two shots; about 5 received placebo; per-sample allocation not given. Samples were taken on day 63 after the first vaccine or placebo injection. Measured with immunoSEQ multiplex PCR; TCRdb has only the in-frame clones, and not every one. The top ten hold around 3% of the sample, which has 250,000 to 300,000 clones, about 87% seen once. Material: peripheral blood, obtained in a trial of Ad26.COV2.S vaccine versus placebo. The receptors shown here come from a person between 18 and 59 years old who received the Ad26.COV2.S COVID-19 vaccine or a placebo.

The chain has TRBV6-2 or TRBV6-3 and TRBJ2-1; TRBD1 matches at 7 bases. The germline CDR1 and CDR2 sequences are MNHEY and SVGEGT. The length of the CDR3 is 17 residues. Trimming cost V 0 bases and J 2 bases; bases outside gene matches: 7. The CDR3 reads CASSYSSDRVTYNEQFF. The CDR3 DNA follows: TGTGCCAGCAGTTACTCGTCTGACAGGGTCACCTACAATGAGCAGTTCTTC.

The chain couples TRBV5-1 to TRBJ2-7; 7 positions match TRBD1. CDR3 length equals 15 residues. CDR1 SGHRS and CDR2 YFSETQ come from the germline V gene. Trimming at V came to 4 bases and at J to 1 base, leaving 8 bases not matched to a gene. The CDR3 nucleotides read TGCGCCAGCAGCCCCCGGGACAGATTTTCCTACGAGCAGTACTTC. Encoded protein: CASSPRDRFSYEQYF. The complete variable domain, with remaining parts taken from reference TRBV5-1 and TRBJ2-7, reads KAGVTQTPRYLIKTRGQQVTLSCSPISGHRSVSWYQQTPGQGLQFLFEYFSETQRNKGNFPGRFSGRQFSNSRSEMNVSTLELGDSALYLCASSPRDRFSYEQYFGPGTRLTVT.

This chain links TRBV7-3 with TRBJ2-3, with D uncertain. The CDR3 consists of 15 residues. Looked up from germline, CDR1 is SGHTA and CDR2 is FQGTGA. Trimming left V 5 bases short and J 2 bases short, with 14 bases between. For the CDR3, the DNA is TGTGCCAGCAGCCCCCAGTTGGGGTTCACAGATACGCAGTATTTT. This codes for CASSPQLGFTDTQYF.

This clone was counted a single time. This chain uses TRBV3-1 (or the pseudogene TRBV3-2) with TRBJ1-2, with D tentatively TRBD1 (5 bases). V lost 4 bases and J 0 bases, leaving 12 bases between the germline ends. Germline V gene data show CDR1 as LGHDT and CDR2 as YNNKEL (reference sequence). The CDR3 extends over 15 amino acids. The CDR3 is CASSLWDVANYGYTF. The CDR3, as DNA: TGTGCCAGCAGCCTCTGGGACGTAGCTAACTATGGCTACACCTTC.

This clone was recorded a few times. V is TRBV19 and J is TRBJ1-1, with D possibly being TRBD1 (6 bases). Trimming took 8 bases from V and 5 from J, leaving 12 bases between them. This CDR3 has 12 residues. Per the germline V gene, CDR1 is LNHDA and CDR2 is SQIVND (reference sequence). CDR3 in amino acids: CASAVGGTEAFF. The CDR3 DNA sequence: TGTGCCAGTGCTGTAGGGGGGACTGAAGCTTTCTTT.

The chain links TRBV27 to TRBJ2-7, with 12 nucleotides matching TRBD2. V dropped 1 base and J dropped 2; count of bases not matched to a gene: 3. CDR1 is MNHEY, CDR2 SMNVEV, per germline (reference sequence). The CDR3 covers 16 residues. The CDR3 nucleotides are TGTGCCAGCAGTTTATATGGACTAGCGGGGACCTACGAGCAGTACTTC. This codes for CASSLYGLAGTYEQYF.

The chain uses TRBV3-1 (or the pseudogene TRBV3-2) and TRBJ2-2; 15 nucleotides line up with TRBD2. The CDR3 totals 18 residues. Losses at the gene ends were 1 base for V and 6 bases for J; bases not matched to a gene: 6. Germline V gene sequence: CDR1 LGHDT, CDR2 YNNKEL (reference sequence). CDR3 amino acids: CASSQVGTSGGRPGELFF. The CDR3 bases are TGTGCCAGCAGCCAAGTGGGGACTAGCGGGGGGCGTCCCGGGGAGCTGTTTTTT.

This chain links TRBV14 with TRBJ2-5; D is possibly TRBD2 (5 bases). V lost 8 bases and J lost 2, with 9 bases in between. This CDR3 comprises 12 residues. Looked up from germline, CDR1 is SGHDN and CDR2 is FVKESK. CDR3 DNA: TGTGCCAGCCGCCCGGGGCAAGAGACCCAGTACTTC. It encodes CASRPGQETQYF. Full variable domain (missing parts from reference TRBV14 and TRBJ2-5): EAGVTQFPSHSVIEKGQTVTLRCDPISGHDNLYWYRRVMGKEIKFLLHFVKESKQDESGMPNNRFLAERTGGTYSTLKVQPAELEDSGVYFCASRPGQETQYFGPGTRLLVL.

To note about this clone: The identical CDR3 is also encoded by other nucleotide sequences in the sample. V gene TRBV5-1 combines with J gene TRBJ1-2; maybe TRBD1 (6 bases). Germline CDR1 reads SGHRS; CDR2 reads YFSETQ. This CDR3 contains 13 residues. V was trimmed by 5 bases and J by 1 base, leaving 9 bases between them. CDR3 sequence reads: CASRKDSNYGYTF. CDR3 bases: TGCGCCAGCAGGAAGGACAGTAACTATGGCTACACCTTC.